This T cell receptor beta chain is from a study of shared clonotypes between healthy human individuals. Study summary: A donor's plate count was three for CD4 naive and three for CD4 memory; CD8 naive had two and CD8 memory one.

Trimming stripped 0 bases from V and 2 bases from J, with 15 bases between. From germline, CDR1 is SGHTS and CDR2 YDEGEE. The CDR3 sequence is 17 residues long. Repertoires were generated with immunoSEQ multiplex PCR, while TCRdb's copy carries only in-frame clones and drops some. This table has about 2 million clones, about 95% appearing once. CD45RO-negative CD8 cells positively selected for CCR7 made up the naive population, which excluded terminally differentiated effector memory CD45RA+ cells. The chain couples TRBV5-8 to TRBJ1-5; D not resolved. The sequencing sample was made of naive CD8+ T cells sorted from blood. The receptor was derived from a man in his late teens or twenties in good health. The CDR3 coding sequence is TGTGCCAGCAGCTTGGCCTTCAGTCTCGGGGGCAATCAGCCCCAGCATTTT. This codes for CASSLAFSLGGNQPQHF.